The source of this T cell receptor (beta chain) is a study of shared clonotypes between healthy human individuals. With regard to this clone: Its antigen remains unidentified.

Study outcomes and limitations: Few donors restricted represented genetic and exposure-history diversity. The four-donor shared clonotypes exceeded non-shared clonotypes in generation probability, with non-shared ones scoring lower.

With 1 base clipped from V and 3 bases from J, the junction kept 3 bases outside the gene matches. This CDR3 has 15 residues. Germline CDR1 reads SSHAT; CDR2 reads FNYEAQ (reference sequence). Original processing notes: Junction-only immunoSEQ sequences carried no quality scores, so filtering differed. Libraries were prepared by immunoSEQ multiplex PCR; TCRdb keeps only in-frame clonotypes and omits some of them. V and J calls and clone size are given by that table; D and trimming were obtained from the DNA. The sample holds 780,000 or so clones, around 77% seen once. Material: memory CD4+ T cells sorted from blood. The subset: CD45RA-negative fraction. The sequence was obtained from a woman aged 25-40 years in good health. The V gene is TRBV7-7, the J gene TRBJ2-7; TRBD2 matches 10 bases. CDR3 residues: CASSLGTSGRYEQYF. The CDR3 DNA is TGTGCCAGCAGCTTAGGGACTAGCGGCCGCTACGAGCAGTACTTC.